The rows below give T cell receptor beta chains drawn from one sample of a study of blood T cell repertoires in COVID-19. The assay was immunoSEQ multiplex PCR, and TCRdb's table has in-frame clones only and misses some. This sample has about 220,000 clones, with more than 65% found just once. Sequences were obtained from peripheral blood. The receptor source for this set is a woman aged 30 to 39 who had recovered from COVID-19. CDR3s include the opening cysteine and the closing phenylalanine or tryptophan. The D gene is left open where the match is weak. The listing skips clone size in some rows; elsewhere it reads once, few, many or a size class.

>TRBV30|.|TRBJ1-2|.
CAWRENRATGGYTF
TGTGCCTGGAGGGAGAACAGGGCGACGGGTGGCTACACCTTC
>TRBV9|.|TRBJ2-1|TRBD1
CASSVATGATPSSYNEQFF
TGTGCCAGCAGCGTAGCTACAGGGGCGACCCCTAGCTCCTACAATGAGCAGTTCTTC
>TRBV6-5|.|TRBJ2-7|.
CASTESVFYEQYF
TGTGCCAGCACCGAAAGCGTATTTTACGAGCAGTACTTC
>TRBV6-6|.|TRBJ2-1|.
CASTSAGEGQFF
TGTGCCAGCACGAGTGCAGGAGAGGGGCAGTTCTTC
>TRBV6-2/TRBV6-3|.|TRBJ2-7|.
CASSYSTRSPSTHEDSYEQYF
TGTGCCAGCAGTTACTCGACACGCTCGCCTTCAACACACGAAGACTCCTACGAGCAGTACTTC
>TRBV27|.|TRBJ2-5|.
CASSSRSAETQYF
TGTGCCAGCAGTTCCAGGTCGGCAGAGACCCAGTACTTC
>TRBV3-1/TRBV3-2|.|TRBJ2-6|.
CASSLNTGTGANVLTF
TGTGCCAGCAGCCTCAATACAGGGACTGGGGCCAACGTCCTGACTTTC
>TRBV19|.|TRBJ2-7|TRBD2
CASSTRLAVSYEQYF
TGTGCCAGTAGTACCCGACTAGCGGTCTCCTACGAGCAGTACTTC
>TRBV30|.|TRBJ1-5|.
CAWSPTHDQPQHF
TGTGCCTGGAGCCCAACTCACGATCAGCCCCAGCATTTT
>TRBV18|few|TRBJ2-7|.
CASSPSYGTLRREQYF
TGTGCCAGCTCCCCTTCTTATGGGACACTGAGGAGGGAGCAGTACTTC
>TRBV12-5|.|TRBJ2-1|.
CASGFSPGSLAEGEQFF
TGTGCTAGTGGTTTCTCCCCCGGGAGCTTAGCAGAGGGTGAGCAGTTCTTC
>TRBV5-1|.|TRBJ2-7|.
CASSEGPLGGSSYEQYF
TGCGCCAGCAGCGAGGGCCCACTTGGCGGCAGCTCCTACGAGCAGTACTTC
>TRBV6-4|.|TRBJ1-2|TRBD1
CASSEMGQGYGGYTF
TGTGCCAGCAGCGAGATGGGACAGGGCTACGGAGGCTACACCTTC
>TRBV5-1|few|TRBJ2-7|TRBD1
CASSSRQGSFTYEQYF
TGCGCCAGCAGCTCCAGACAGGGGAGTTTCACCTACGAGCAGTACTTC
>TRBV10-1|.|TRBJ2-3|TRBD2
CASIPLLAGITDTQYF
TGCGCCAGCATCCCCCTACTAGCGGGGATCACAGATACGCAGTATTTT
>TRBV11-2|.|TRBJ2-1|TRBD2
CASRLRPSGSSHNEQFF
TGTGCCAGCAGACTTAGGCCCAGCGGGAGCTCCCACAATGAGCAGTTCTTC
>TRBV27|.|TRBJ1-4|.
CASSFRPEANEKLFF
TGTGCCAGCAGTTTCCGGCCAGAGGCTAATGAAAAACTGTTTTTT
>TRBV7-3|.|TRBJ1-1|.
CASSLKAGTEAFF
TGTGCCAGCAGCTTAAAGGCGGGCACTGAAGCTTTCTTT
>TRBV7-9|.|TRBJ2-3|TRBD2
CASSTRLARTDTQYF
TGTGCCAGCAGCACCCGACTAGCGCGAACAGATACGCAGTATTTT
>TRBV7-2|once|TRBJ2-1|.
CASSLVGGEVGNEQFF
TGTGCCAGCAGCTTAGTTGGCGGGGAGGTGGGAAATGAGCAGTTCTTC
>TRBV2|.|TRBJ2-7|TRBD2
CASRGTSGSSEQYF
TGTGCCAGCAGAGGGACTAGCGGGAGCTCTGAGCAGTACTTC
>TRBV3-1/TRBV3-2|.|TRBJ1-1|TRBD1
CASSPPGTANTEAFF
TGTGCCAGCAGCCCCCCGGGGACAGCAAACACTGAAGCTTTCTTT
>TRBV24-1|.|TRBJ1-5|TRBD1
CATSDGTGAQPQHF
TGTGCCACCAGTGACGGGACAGGGGCTCAGCCCCAGCATTTT
>TRBV6-1|.|TRBJ2-1|.
CASSDIRGEQFF
TGTGCCAGCAGTGACATCCGGGGAGAGCAGTTCTTC
>TRBV24-1|.|TRBJ1-1|TRBD1
CATSDHAGTGEINEAFF
TGTGCCACCAGTGACCACGCCGGCACAGGGGAAATAAATGAAGCTTTCTTT
>TRBV6-6|.|TRBJ1-2|.
CASTFEAFYGYTF
TGTGCCAGCACCTTCGAAGCTTTCTATGGCTACACCTTC
>TRBV18|.|TRBJ2-3|.
CASSPMSFSDTQYF
TGTGCCAGCTCTCCTATGAGTTTTTCAGATACGCAGTATTTT
>TRBV2|.|TRBJ2-1|TRBD2
CASLRTSGKKSFYNEQFF
TGTGCCAGCCTCCGGACTAGCGGGAAAAAATCCTTCTACAATGAGCAGTTCTTC
>TRBV2|.|TRBJ2-5|.
CAVRAGPDSQETQYF
TGTGCCGTCCGGGCGGGACCGGACTCCCAAGAGACCCAGTACTTC
>TRBV5-1|.|TRBJ2-5|.
CASSLGDAKEWETQYF
TGCGCCAGCAGCCTCGGAGACGCCAAGGAGTGGGAGACCCAGTACTTC
>TRBV5-1|few|TRBJ2-1|TRBD2
CASNLGLGEGRNEQFF
TGCGCCAGCAACCTAGGGCTGGGGGAGGGGAGGAATGAGCAGTTCTTC
>TRBV28|.|TRBJ1-5|.
CASSYYSNQPQHF
TGTGCCAGCAGTTATTATAGCAATCAGCCCCAGCATTTT
>TRBV5-1|few|TRBJ1-2|TRBD1
CASSQGALPSYGYTF
TGCGCCAGCAGCCAGGGGGCCCTCCCTAGTTATGGCTACACCTTC
>TRBV19|.|TRBJ1-4|TRBD1
CASSLGQGAKLFF
TGTGCCAGTAGTCTCGGACAGGGGGCGAAACTGTTTTTT
>TRBV28|once|TRBJ2-6|.
CASSPAELAGANVLTF
TGTGCCAGCAGCCCCGCCGAGCTTGCTGGGGCCAACGTCCTGACTTTC
>TRBV6-5|.|TRBJ1-2|.
CASIGGQYYGYTF
TGTGCCAGCATCGGAGGACAGTACTATGGCTACACCTTC
>TRBV5-1|.|TRBJ1-3|TRBD1
CASSLDYVGQGDTIYF
TGCGCCAGCAGCTTGGATTACGTGGGACAGGGAGACACCATATATTTT
>TRBV5-1|once|TRBJ2-1|.
CASSWTGVLVNEQFF
TGCGCCAGCAGTTGGACGGGAGTTCTGGTTAATGAGCAGTTCTTC
>TRBV10-2|.|TRBJ2-7|.
CASRGTDDYEQYF
TGCGCCAGCCGCGGGACCGATGACTACGAGCAGTACTTC
>TRBV19|.|TRBJ2-1|TRBD2
CATRGLAGAGYNEQFF
TGTGCCACCAGAGGACTAGCGGGAGCGGGGTACAATGAGCAGTTCTTC
>TRBV6-4|.|TRBJ2-3|.
CASSDSATTATDTQYF
TGTGCCAGCAGTGACTCCGCAACTACTGCAACAGATACGCAGTATTTT
>TRBV5-8|.|TRBJ2-1|TRBD2
CASSLFSGRGTVPSEQFF
TGTGCCAGCAGCTTATTTAGCGGGAGGGGTACTGTCCCCTCAGAGCAGTTCTTC
>TRBV10-3|.|TRBJ2-3|TRBD1
CAIMGVDGTGTQYF
TGTGCCATCATGGGAGTGGATGGGACAGGTACGCAGTATTTT
>TRBV5-5|.|TRBJ2-7|.
CASSQGQKQYF
TGTGCCAGCAGTCAGGGTCAGAAGCAGTACTTC
>TRBV5-1|.|TRBJ1-1|TRBD1
CASSLGQGANTEAFF
TGCGCCAGCAGCTTGGGGCAGGGGGCGAACACTGAAGCTTTCTTT
>TRBV30|.|TRBJ2-7|TRBD2
CAWSLPPGGRDYEQYF
TGTGCCTGGAGTCTCCCCCCGGGGGGGAGAGACTACGAGCAGTACTTC
>TRBV5-1|.|TRBJ2-1|TRBD1
CASSFGTGSSYNEQFF
TGCGCCAGCAGCTTCGGGACAGGGAGCTCCTACAATGAGCAGTTCTTC
>TRBV3-1/TRBV3-2|.|TRBJ1-6|.
CASSQGIGTYNSPLHF
TGTGCCAGCAGCCAAGGAATCGGTACTTATAATTCACCCCTCCACTTT
>TRBV6-5|once|TRBJ2-2|.
CASSYRRGPNTGELFF
TGTGCCAGCAGTTATAGGCGGGGGCCGAACACCGGGGAGCTGTTTTTT
>TRBV25-1|.|TRBJ2-1|.
CATKQSSYNEQFF
TGTGCCACTAAACAGAGCTCCTACAATGAGCAGTTCTTC